Following are 7 T cell receptor beta chains from one sample sequenced in a study of human T cells and chemical hapten exposure. Regarding time point: pre-sensitization, week 0. Treatment defined: therapeutic diphenylcyclopropenone sensitization with weekly scalp DPC. One entry per CDR3 protein, called by TCRdb with MiXCR from the RACE reads. The sample shows over 300,000 distinct CDR3 sequences, about 5.1% of them seen only once. This specimen was whole blood, taken in connection with sensitization to the hapten diphenylcyclopropenone (DPC). The receptors originated from a woman aged 45-65 years with alopecia areata. Some clones in this sample may be carry-over from other donors' samples.

This clonotype has a count of ten or more. The chain combines TRBV27 with TRBJ2-5; 9 bases line up with TRBD2. The CDR3 consists of 15 residues. Germline V gene sequence: CDR1 MNHEY, CDR2 SMNVEV (reference sequence). Trimming cost V 1 base and J 5 bases; bases outside gene matches: 5. The CDR3 loop reads CASSLLAGAAETQYF. The CDR3 nucleotides are TGTGCCAGCAGTTTATTAGCGGGAGCTGCGGAGACCCAGTACTTC.

This clonotype appeared many times. The chain combines TRBV6-2 or TRBV6-3 with TRBJ2-5, with D possibly being TRBD2 (5 bases). Germline CDR1 reads MNHEY; CDR2 reads SVGEGT. The length of the CDR3 is 14 residues. The V end lost 7 bases, the J end lost 2 bases, and 14 bases lay between the germline ends. In nucleotides, the CDR3 is TGTGCCAGCACTCCCCCGGGAAGACAAGAGACCCAGTACTTC. It codes for CASTPPGRQETQYF.

At least ten counts were recorded for this clonotype. This sequence joins TRBV6-5 and TRBJ2-4, with a possible D match to TRBD2 (6 bases). Looked up from germline, CDR1 is MNHEY and CDR2 is SVGAGI. The ends were cut back, 6 bases at V and 13 bases at J, with 16 bases in the middle. This CDR3 has 12 residues. CDR3 sequence: CASRRTAGPQYF. CDR3 sequence (DNA): TGTGCCAGCAGGAGGACTGCGGGACCGCAGTACTTC.

The chain is built from TRBV9 and TRBJ1-1, with 8 bases matching TRBD1. The germline CDR1 and CDR2 sequences are SGDLS and YYNGEE. The CDR3 is made up of 17 amino acids. The ends lost 0 bases at V and 0 bases at J; junction bases unmatched: 7. For the CDR3, the DNA is TGTGCCAGCAGCGTAGCATCACAGGGGGTACTGAACACTGAAGCTTTCTTT. Translating gives CASSVASQGVLNTEAFF.

In DNA, the CDR3 is TGTGCCAGCAGCCAAAATCGGGACAGCAAACAGTACTTC. Its translation is CASSQNRDSKQYF. This sequence joins TRBV7-7 and TRBJ2-4; 7 bases align to TRBD1. Per the germline V gene, CDR1 is SSHAT and CDR2 is FNYEAQ (reference sequence). Germline trimming cut 5 bases from V and 13 bases from J; bases unmatched to any gene: 11. The CDR3 extends over 13 amino acids.

This clonotype was counted at least ten times. The rearrangement joins TRBV6-5 to TRBJ1-3; the D is unclear. V shed 2 bases and J shed 0 bases, with 8 bases lying between them. CDR1 is MNHEY, CDR2 SVGAGI, per germline. CDR3 length: 15 residues. CDR3 loop: CASSYRWSSGNTIYF. The CDR3 DNA reads as TGTGCCAGCAGTTACCGCTGGAGCTCTGGAAACACCATATATTTT.

This clonotype was detected many times. This chain connects TRBV25-1 to TRBJ2-7; TRBD1 matches 8 bases. From germline, CDR1 is MGHDK and CDR2 SYGVNS. The junction had 5 bases not matched to a gene; V was cut back by 2 bases and J by 5 bases. This CDR3 is 14 amino acids long. The CDR3 region is CASSEPDRAHEQYF. The CDR3 DNA reads TGTGCCAGCAGTGAACCGGACAGGGCCCACGAGCAGTACTTC.